Presented here are 11 T cell receptor beta chains from one specimen sequenced in a study of cytomegalovirus exposure and HLA in healthy donors. PCR employed 60 Vbeta and 13 Jbeta primers. Clones were read by immunoSEQ multiplex PCR, and TCRdb kept only the in-frame ones, dropping some. In the table there are 160,000 or so clones, 82% of which are singletons. Specimen: PBMCs. These receptor sequences come from a man aged 50-60 years in good health and CMV-seropositive.

This chain connects TRBV2 to TRBJ2-5, with 14 bases that match TRBD2. This CDR3 is 14 amino acids long. Germline trimming cut 6 bases from V and 5 bases from J; bases unmatched to any gene: 2. Germline V gene sequence: CDR1 SNHLY, CDR2 FYNNEI. The DNA for the CDR3 is TGTGCCAGCAGGGGACTAGCGGGAGATGAGACCCAGTACTTC. Translated, it gives CASRGLAGDETQYF.

The chain links TRBV5-1 to TRBJ1-1; D is unclear. This CDR3 has 14 residues. Trimming left V 4 bases short and J 1 base short, with 11 bases between. Germline CDR1 SGHRS, CDR2 YFSETQ. The CDR3 here is CASSAGPGNTEAFF. The DNA of the CDR3 is TGCGCCAGCAGCGCCGGCCCAGGGAACACTGAAGCTTTCTTT.

The genes are TRBV18 and TRBJ1-5; D remains ambiguous. V was cut by 2 bases and J by 3 bases, with 11 bases left in between. This CDR3 comprises 15 residues. Germline-derived CDR1 and CDR2 are KGHSH and LQKENI. The CDR3 bases are TGTGCCAGCTCACCAATCCGGGTCCTCAATCAGCCCCAGCATTTT. Amino acids: CASSPIRVLNQPQHF.

A note on this clone: At one boundary the junction diverges from the germline segment, which might be a read error. The rearrangement links TRBV7-9 to TRBJ1-1; the D gene is possibly TRBD1 (5 bases). The CDR3 covers 14 residues. CDR1 SEHNR and CDR2 FQNEAQ come from the germline V gene (reference sequence). CDR3 nucleotides: TGTTCCAGCATCCCCGGGGGGGGTGGCACTGAAGCTTTCTTT. This encodes CSSIPGGGGTEAFF.

This chain uses TRBV7-2 with TRBJ2-3, with TRBD1 matching over 10 bases. Germline CDR1 and CDR2: SGHTA and FQGNSA. V gave up 8 bases and J gave up 1 base; unmatched junction bases: 3. This CDR3 comprises 14 residues. The CDR3 DNA is TGTGCCAGCCGACAGGGGGCAGGCACAGATACGCAGTATTTT. Protein sequence: CASRQGAGTDTQYF.

This chain uses TRBV7-2 with TRBJ1-1, with 9 bases identical to TRBD1. The CDR3 contains 16 residues. Germline V gene data show CDR1 as SGHTA and CDR2 as FQGNSA. J gave up 5 bases and V 3 bases, and 10 bases lay outside the gene matches. CDR3 region: CASSFGTGPAWTEAFF. The CDR3 DNA reads as TGTGCCAGCAGCTTTGGGACAGGGCCGGCGTGGACTGAAGCTTTCTTT.

The rearrangement uses TRBV10-3 and TRBJ1-1; TRBD1 might be the D (5 bases). Germline V CDR1 and CDR2: ENHRY, SYGVKD. The CDR3 totals 17 residues. Trimming stripped 3 bases from V and 0 bases from J, with 17 bases between. The chain's CDR3 is CAISEGTGGIVNTEAFF. The CDR3, as DNA: TGTGCCATCAGTGAAGGGACCGGGGGGATAGTGAACACTGAAGCTTTCTTT.

V usage is TRBV9 and J usage is TRBJ2-5; D uncertain. The CDR3 spans 15 residues. The V end was cut by 0 bases, the J end by 0 bases, with 9 bases between. Germline-derived CDR1 and CDR2 are SGDLS and YYNGEE. The CDR3 here is CASSVGFTDQETQYF. The CDR3 DNA follows: TGTGCCAGCAGCGTAGGGTTTACAGACCAAGAGACCCAGTACTTC.

The rearrangement links TRBV19 to TRBJ2-1; 9 bases map to TRBD2. CDR3 length: 15 residues. V was pared by 2 bases and J by 6 bases, with 5 bases of the junction left unmatched. The V gene's germline CDR1 is LNHDA and CDR2 SQIVND (reference sequence). The CDR3 loop reads CASSIIAGAGNEQFF. The CDR3 DNA reads TGTGCCAGTAGTATAATAGCGGGAGCGGGCAATGAGCAGTTCTTC.

This sequence joins TRBV9 and TRBJ2-1; 8 nucleotides align to TRBD2. V was pared by 0 bases and J by 3 bases, with 14 bases of the junction left unmatched. Germline CDR1 is SGDLS and CDR2 is YYNGEE. CDR3 length: 19 residues. The CDR3 region is CASSVEGPVGGGIYNEQFF. The CDR3 bases are TGTGCCAGCAGCGTAGAGGGGCCGGTGGGCGGGGGGATCTACAATGAGCAGTTCTTC.

The CDR3 loop reads CASSQDQGRETQYF. The CDR3 region has the DNA TGTGCCAGCAGCCAAGACCAGGGTCGAGAGACCCAGTACTTC. The J gene is TRBJ2-5, the V gene TRBV14; D is perhaps TRBD1 (5 bases). V lost 0 bases, J lost 4 bases, and 9 bases lay in between. Germline V lookup: CDR1 SGHDN, CDR2 FVKESK. The CDR3 covers 14 residues. Using reference TRBV14 and TRBJ2-5 for the parts outside the CDR3, the full variable domain is EAGVTQFPSHSVIEKGQTVTLRCDPISGHDNLYWYRRVMGKEIKFLLHFVKESKQDESGMPNNRFLAERTGGTYSTLKVQPAELEDSGVYFCASSQDQGRETQYFGPGTRLLVL.